Only a few counts were recorded for the clone carrying this T cell receptor beta chain. Its target is unknown. This CDR3 is built from 16 residues. Germline CDR1 and CDR2: SEHNR and FQNEAQ (reference sequence). V gave up 5 bases and J gave up 6 bases, with 19 bases separating them. This entry belongs to a study of cytomegalovirus exposure and HLA in healthy donors. The study's findings and limits: For TCR beta chains, V- and J-gene trimming was later linked to a missense DCLRE1C variant. The study recorded around 160 TCR beta chains that were cytomegalovirus-associated.

Primers: 60 Vbeta forward and 13 Jbeta reverse. Study processing details: An analysis performed later counted 75 million to 80 million unique TCR beta chains (roughly 11 million of them shared). Here immunoSEQ multiplex PCR was the method, and the copy in TCRdb shows in-frame clones only, minus some. V and J calls and clone size are given by that table; D and trimming were obtained from the DNA. This table has around 170,000 clones, 71% appearing once. This TCR was sampled from a girl aged 10 to 17 in good health and CMV-seronegative. The sequenced material came from PBMCs. This sequence joins TRBV7-9 and TRBJ2-2; D remains ambiguous. CDR3 DNA: TGTGCCAGCAGCCCAAGCCCCCCCAATCGGGCCGGGGAGCTGTTTTTT. Translating it yields CASSPSPPNRAGELFF.